The sequence of this TCR beta chain was determined in a study of blood T cell repertoires in COVID-19. As for the study in general: Sample material is recorded as cDNA or gDNA derived from T cells, B-cell-depleted T cells, or PBMCs.

Germline CDR1 and CDR2: LNHDA and SQIVND (reference sequence). V was clipped by 2 bases and J by 8 bases, with 21 bases between them. The CDR3 consists of 16 residues. Measured with immunoSEQ multiplex PCR; TCRdb has only the in-frame clones, and not every one. The data hold about 200,000 clones, with roughly 80% observed a single time. J is TRBJ1-2 and V is TRBV19, with D possibly matching TRBD1 (6 bases). Input material: peripheral blood. This receptor was taken from a woman aged 80 or over with acute or convalescent COVID-19. Written as DNA, the CDR3 is TGTGCCAGTAGTATAAATGGGGGGCGGGGGGCGCCCGGCTACACCTTC. Residues: CASSINGGRGAPGYTF.